These 18 T cell receptor beta chains originate from one sample sequenced in a study of T cell changes during pregnancy in multiple sclerosis. The assay was immunoSEQ multiplex PCR, and TCRdb's table has in-frame clones only and misses some. The table records about 33,000 clones, 90% to 95% of them present only once. The specimen was CD4+ T cells from peripheral blood mononuclear cells, collected in the third trimester of pregnancy. The receptors derive from a female donor in good health, enrolled as a control in a pregnancy study.

The genes are TRBV18 and TRBJ2-7; TRBD1 is a possible D gene (5 bases). The CDR3 loop spans 14 amino acids. V lost 2 bases and J lost 0, with 8 bases in between. Germline V gene data show CDR1 as KGHSH and CDR2 as LQKENI. In DNA, the CDR3 is TGTGCCAGCTCACCATTCCAGGGCTCCTACGAGCAGTACTTC. Its translation is CASSPFQGSYEQYF.

The genes are TRBV2 and TRBJ1-1; weak D call: TRBD1 (5 bases). The V gene lost 6 bases and the J gene lost 0 bases, with 11 bases spanning the gap. The CDR3 contains 14 residues. The germline gives CDR1 SNHLY, CDR2 FYNNEI. The CDR3 DNA reads as TGTGCCAGCAGGGAGACAGAGATGAACACTGAAGCTTTCTTT. This gives the protein CASRETEMNTEAFF. Based on the CDR3 plus reference TRBV2 and TRBJ1-1, the full variable domain is EPEVTQTPSHQVTQMGQEVILRCVPISNHLYFYWYRQILGQKVEFLVSFYNNEISEKSEIFDDQFSVERPDGSNFTLKIRSTKLEDSAMYFCASRETEMNTEAFFGQGTRLTVV.

This clone appeared a few times. CDR3 coding DNA: TGTGCCAGCAGCTCACGGACTAGCGGGAACGAGCAGTACTTC. Translation gives CASSSRTSGNEQYF. The chain couples TRBV11-1 to TRBJ2-7, with 12 bases aligning to TRBD2. The CDR3 is made up of 14 amino acids. The germline V gene has CDR1 SGHAT and CDR2 FQDESV (reference sequence). V was clipped by 4 bases and J by 5 bases; unmatched bases: 3.

This clone rates as medium-sized. This rearrangement joins TRBV4-2 to TRBJ2-5; 8 nucleotides align to TRBD1. CDR1 is LGHNA, CDR2 YNFKEQ, per germline. The CDR3 has 15 residues. V shed 2 bases and J 0 bases; nucleotides not matched to a gene: 2. DNA of the CDR3: TGTGCCAGCAGCCAAAAGACAGGGGACCAAGAGACCCAGTACTTC. Translated: CASSQKTGDQETQYF.

In regard to this clone: Compared with germline, one end of the junction differs, possibly owing to a read error. V gene TRBV19 combines with J gene TRBJ1-1; D remains unclear. Germline CDR1 LNHDA, CDR2 SQIVND (reference sequence). The CDR3 has 11 residues. In DNA, the CDR3 is TGTGCCAGTAGTATCGGGGTTGAAACTTGCTTT. It codes for CASSIGVETCF.

The chain employs TRBV7-2 and TRBJ2-2, with a weak D call TRBD1 (5 bases). The V gene's germline CDR1 is SGHTA and CDR2 FQGNSA. Trimming took 6 bases from V and 0 from J, leaving 11 bases between them. The CDR3 has 15 residues. The DNA of the CDR3 is TGTGCCAGCAGATCAGGGATTTCGAACACCGGGGAGCTGTTTTTT. It encodes CASRSGISNTGELFF.

This clone was seen a single time. The J gene is TRBJ2-7, the V gene TRBV28, with 7 bases lining up with TRBD2. The germline V gene has CDR1 MDHEN and CDR2 SYDVKM. The V gene end was trimmed by 6 bases and the J gene end by 7 bases; junction bases not matched to a gene: 12. The CDR3 has 14 amino acids. In DNA, the CDR3 is TGTGCCAGCAGGCGGGGGACGGCGGGATTGGAGCAGTACTTC. Protein sequence: CASRRGTAGLEQYF.

V gene TRBV29-1 combines with J gene TRBJ1-4, with D tentatively TRBD1 (5 bases). CDR3 length equals 14 residues. Germline V lookup: CDR1 SQVTM, CDR2 ANQGSEA. The germline V and J ends were trimmed by 5 bases and 4 bases, with 14 bases remaining between them. The CDR3 nucleotides read TGCAGCGTTTCTGGGACTAAGAATAATGAAAAACTGTTTTTT. Residues: CSVSGTKNNEKLFF.

V and J are TRBV19 and TRBJ2-2, with 8 bases fitting TRBD2. J lost 0 bases, V lost 1 base, and 4 bases had no gene match. The CDR3 consists of 17 residues. CDR1 LNHDA and CDR2 SQIVND come from the germline V gene (reference sequence). For the CDR3, the DNA is TGTGCCAGTAGTATAGCTTGGCGGGGGGCGAACACCGGGGAGCTGTTTTTT. It translates to CASSIAWRGANTGELFF.

The chain uses TRBV28 and TRBJ2-5, with D possibly being TRBD1 (5 bases). Germline V gene data show CDR1 as MDHEN and CDR2 as SYDVKM. The CDR3 has 13 amino acids. V shed 8 bases and J shed 0 bases, with 10 bases lying between them. CDR3 amino acids: CASGRAYQETQYF. The CDR3 DNA is TGTGCCAGCGGCAGGGCCTACCAAGAGACCCAGTACTTC.

This sequence joins TRBV19 and TRBJ1-5; 7 nucleotides agree with TRBD1. This CDR3 spans 16 amino acids. The V segment lost 2 bases and the J segment 8 bases; nucleotides outside the gene matches: 12. CDR1 is LNHDA, CDR2 SQIVND, per germline (reference sequence). The CDR3 spells CASSIRVSGGKEPQHF. The CDR3 DNA reads as TGTGCCAGTAGTATAAGAGTTTCAGGGGGAAAGGAGCCCCAGCATTTT.

This clone was recorded only once. As DNA, the CDR3 is TGTGCCAGCAGTCCGGGGGCGGGAGTGGAGACCCAGTACTTC. The encoded protein is CASSPGAGVETQYF. The chain carries TRBV2 and TRBJ2-5; possible D gene TRBD2, 7 bases. CDR3 length equals 14 residues. Trimming left V 5 bases short and J 5 bases short, with 15 bases between. Per the germline V gene, CDR1 is SNHLY and CDR2 is FYNNEI.

The J gene is TRBJ1-1, the V gene TRBV27; D possibly corresponds to TRBD1 (5 bases). Germline loops: CDR1 MNHEY, CDR2 SMNVEV (reference sequence). The length of the CDR3 is 16 residues. V lost 2 bases to trimming and J lost 3 bases, with 16 bases between them. CDR3 sequence reads: CASSLITVGAYTEAFF. The CDR3 region has the DNA TGTGCCAGCAGTTTAATTACCGTTGGGGCTTACACTGAAGCTTTCTTT.

CDR3 DNA: TGCGCCAGCAGCCAGGAGGGGAACCACGAGCAGTACTTC. Translation gives CASSQEGNHEQYF. The chain uses TRBV5-1 and TRBJ2-7, with D maybe TRBD2 (6 bases). Germline V gene lookup returns CDR1 SGHRS and CDR2 YFSETQ. The CDR3 spans 13 residues. The ends were cut back, 4 bases at V and 5 bases at J, with 13 bases in the middle.

The chain uses TRBV4-1 and TRBJ1-5, with TRBD1 matching over 9 bases. The germline gives CDR1 MGHRA, CDR2 YSYEKL. CDR3 length equals 15 residues. Germline trimming cut 4 bases from V and 4 bases from J; bases unmatched to any gene: 5. CDR3 in amino acids: CASSRDGTGNQPQHF. CDR3 coding DNA: TGCGCCAGCAGCCGGGACGGGACAGGGAATCAGCCCCAGCATTTT.

The V and J genes are TRBV6-6 and TRBJ2-7; tentatively, D is TRBD2 (7 bases). CDR3 length equals 13 residues. Germline values: CDR1 MNHNY, CDR2 SVGAGI (reference sequence). Trimming took off 7 bases at V and 2 bases at J, with 12 bases between the two ends. As DNA, the CDR3 is TGTGCCAGCACCACGGGGGGCGCCTACGAGCAGTACTTC. It specifies CASTTGGAYEQYF.

The chain has TRBV2 and TRBJ2-3; D may be TRBD2 (6 bases). The CDR3 runs to 13 residues. V was clipped by 8 bases and J by 4 bases, with 13 bases between them. Germline CDR1 reads SNHLY; CDR2 reads FYNNEI. The CDR3 protein is CASRRLVPDTQYF. The CDR3 region has the DNA TGTGCCAGCCGAAGACTAGTCCCAGATACGCAGTATTTT.

This clone was seen just once. The J gene is TRBJ1-4, the V gene TRBV19, with D perhaps TRBD1 (5 bases). The CDR3 length is 14 residues. Trimming took 2 bases from V and 5 from J, leaving 9 bases between them. Germline V gene data show CDR1 as LNHDA and CDR2 as SQIVND (reference sequence). In DNA, the CDR3 is TGTGCCAGTAGTATAAGGGGACTGAATGAAAAACTGTTTTTT. Translated: CASSIRGLNEKLFF.